This TCR beta chain came from a study of post-analysis software for immune sequencing data. Background on the study: Recorded subtypes: relapsing-remitting, secondary progressive, progressive-relapsing; some patients unannotated.

Sequencing libraries made from TCR beta cDNA carried unique molecular identifiers. TCRdb re-derived calls from the PCR reads in MiXCR, one entry per CDR3 protein. The repertoire holds around 400,000 distinct CDR3 sequences, with roughly 35% as singletons. This clonotype has ten or more counts. The clonotype comes from a girl aged 10-17 years with multiple sclerosis. Sequenced input: blood.

The CDR3: CASSYDSNQPQHF. The CDR3 DNA sequence: TGCGCCAGCAGCTACGACAGCAATCAGCCCCAGCATTTT. The gene calls are TRBV5-1 and TRBJ1-5; D remains unclear. The CDR3 extends over 13 amino acids. Per the germline V gene, CDR1 is SGHRS and CDR2 is YFSETQ. V was cut by 3 bases and J by 1 base, with 5 bases left in between. Full variable domain (outside the CDR3, taken from reference TRBV5-1 and TRBJ1-5): KAGVTQTPRYLIKTRGQQVTLSCSPISGHRSVSWYQQTPGQGLQFLFEYFSETQRNKGNFPGRFSGRQFSNSRSEMNVSTLELGDSALYLCASSYDSNQPQHFGDGTRLSIL.